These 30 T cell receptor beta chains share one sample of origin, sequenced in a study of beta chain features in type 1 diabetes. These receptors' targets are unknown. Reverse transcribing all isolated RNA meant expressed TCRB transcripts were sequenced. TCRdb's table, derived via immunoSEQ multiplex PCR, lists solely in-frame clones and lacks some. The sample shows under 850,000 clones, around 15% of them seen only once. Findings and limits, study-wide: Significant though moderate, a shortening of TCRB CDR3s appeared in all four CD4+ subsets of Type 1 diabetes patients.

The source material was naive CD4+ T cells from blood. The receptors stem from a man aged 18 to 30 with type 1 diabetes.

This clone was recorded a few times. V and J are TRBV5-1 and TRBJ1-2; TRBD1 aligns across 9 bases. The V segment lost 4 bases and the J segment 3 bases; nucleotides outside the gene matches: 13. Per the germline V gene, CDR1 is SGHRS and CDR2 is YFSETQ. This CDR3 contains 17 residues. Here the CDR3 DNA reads TGCGCCAGCAGCCCGGGTCGGCGGGACAGGGACGACTATGGCTACACCTTC. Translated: CASSPGRRDRDDYGYTF.

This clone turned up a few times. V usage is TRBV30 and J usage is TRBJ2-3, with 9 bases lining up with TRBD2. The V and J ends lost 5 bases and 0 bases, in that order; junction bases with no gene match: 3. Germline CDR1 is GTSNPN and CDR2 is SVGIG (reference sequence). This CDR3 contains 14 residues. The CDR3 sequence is CAWRGGVSTDTQYF. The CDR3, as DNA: TGTGCCTGGCGCGGGGGGGTTAGCACAGATACGCAGTATTTT.

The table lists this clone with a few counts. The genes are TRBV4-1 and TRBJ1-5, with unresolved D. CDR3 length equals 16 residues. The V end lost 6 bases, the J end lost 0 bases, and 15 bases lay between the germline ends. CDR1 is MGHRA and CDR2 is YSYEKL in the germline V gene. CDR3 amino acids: CASSLVSASSNQPQHF. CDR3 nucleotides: TGCGCCAGCAGTCTAGTATCAGCCTCTAGCAATCAGCCCCAGCATTTT.

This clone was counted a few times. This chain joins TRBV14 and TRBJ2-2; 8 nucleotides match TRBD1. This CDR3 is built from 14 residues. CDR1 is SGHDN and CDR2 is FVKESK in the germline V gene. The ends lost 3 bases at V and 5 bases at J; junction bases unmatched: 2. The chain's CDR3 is CASSQQGATGELFF. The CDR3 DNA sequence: TGTGCCAGCAGCCAGCAGGGGGCAACCGGGGAGCTGTTTTTT.

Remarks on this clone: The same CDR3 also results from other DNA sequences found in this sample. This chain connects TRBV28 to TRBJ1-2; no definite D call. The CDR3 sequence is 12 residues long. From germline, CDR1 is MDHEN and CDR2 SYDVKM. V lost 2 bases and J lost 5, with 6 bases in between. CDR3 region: CASSLEGYGYTF. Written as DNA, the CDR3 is TGTGCCAGCAGTTTAGAGGGATATGGCTACACCTTC.

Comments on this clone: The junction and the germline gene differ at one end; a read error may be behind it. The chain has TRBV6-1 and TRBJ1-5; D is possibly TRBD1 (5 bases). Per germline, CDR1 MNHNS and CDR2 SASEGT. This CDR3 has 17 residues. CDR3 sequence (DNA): TGTGCCATCAGTGACCAGCAGGGAGGGACTTCAAATCAGCCCCAGCATTTT. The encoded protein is CAISDQQGGTSNQPQHF.

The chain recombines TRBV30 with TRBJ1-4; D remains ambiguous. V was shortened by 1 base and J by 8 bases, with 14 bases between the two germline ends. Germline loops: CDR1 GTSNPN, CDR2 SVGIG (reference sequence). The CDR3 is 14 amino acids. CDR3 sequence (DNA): TGTGCCTGGAGTGGGGTTCCAGGAGGGGAAAAACTGTTTTTT. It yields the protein CAWSGVPGGEKLFF.

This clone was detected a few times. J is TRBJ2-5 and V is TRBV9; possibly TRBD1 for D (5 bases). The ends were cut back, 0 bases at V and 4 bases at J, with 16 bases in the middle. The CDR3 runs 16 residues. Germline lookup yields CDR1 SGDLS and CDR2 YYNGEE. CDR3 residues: CASSVGPQARGETQYF. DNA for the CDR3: TGTGCCAGCAGCGTAGGGCCCCAGGCAAGGGGAGAGACCCAGTACTTC.

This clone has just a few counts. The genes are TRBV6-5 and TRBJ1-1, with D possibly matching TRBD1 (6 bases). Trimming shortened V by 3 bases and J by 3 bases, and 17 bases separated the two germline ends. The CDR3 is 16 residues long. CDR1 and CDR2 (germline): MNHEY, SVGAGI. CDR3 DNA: TGTGCCAGCAGTTATTGGACGGCAGGGGAGTACACTGAAGCTTTCTTT. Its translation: CASSYWTAGEYTEAFF.

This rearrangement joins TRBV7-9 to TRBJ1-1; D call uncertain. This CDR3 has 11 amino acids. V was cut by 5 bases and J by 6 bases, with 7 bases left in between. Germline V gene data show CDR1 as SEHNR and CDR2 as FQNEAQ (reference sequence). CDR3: CASSLFPEAFF. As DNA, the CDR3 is TGTGCCAGCAGCCTTTTCCCTGAAGCTTTCTTT.

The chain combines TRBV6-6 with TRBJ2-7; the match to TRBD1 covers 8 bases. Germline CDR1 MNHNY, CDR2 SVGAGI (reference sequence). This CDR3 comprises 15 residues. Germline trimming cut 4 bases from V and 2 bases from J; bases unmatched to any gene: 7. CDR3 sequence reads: CASSSQGQVTYEQYF. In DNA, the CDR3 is TGTGCCAGCAGTTCGCAGGGACAGGTAACCTACGAGCAGTACTTC.

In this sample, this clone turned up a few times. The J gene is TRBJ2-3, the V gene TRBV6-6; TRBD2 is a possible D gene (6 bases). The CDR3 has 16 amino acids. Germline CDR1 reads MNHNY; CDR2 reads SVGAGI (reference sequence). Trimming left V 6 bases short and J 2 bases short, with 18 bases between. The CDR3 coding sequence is TGTGCCAGCAGGCCCCTCGCGGGGAGCTACACAGATACGCAGTATTTT. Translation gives CASRPLAGSYTDTQYF.

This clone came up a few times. CDR3 region: CASSPRTVRNTIYF. The CDR3 coding sequence is TGTGCCAGCTCACCACGGACAGTGCGAAACACCATATATTTT. V and J are TRBV18 and TRBJ1-3; maybe TRBD1 (6 bases). The length of the CDR3 is 14 residues. Germline CDR1 reads KGHSH; CDR2 reads LQKENI. Trimming left V 1 base short and J 5 bases short, with 9 bases between.

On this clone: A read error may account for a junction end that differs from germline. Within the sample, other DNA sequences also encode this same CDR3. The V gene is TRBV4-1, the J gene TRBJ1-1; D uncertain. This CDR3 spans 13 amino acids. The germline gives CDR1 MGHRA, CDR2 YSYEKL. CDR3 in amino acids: CASSQDLNTEAFF. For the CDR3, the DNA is TGTGCCAGCAGCCAAGACTTGAACACTGAAGCTTTCTTT.

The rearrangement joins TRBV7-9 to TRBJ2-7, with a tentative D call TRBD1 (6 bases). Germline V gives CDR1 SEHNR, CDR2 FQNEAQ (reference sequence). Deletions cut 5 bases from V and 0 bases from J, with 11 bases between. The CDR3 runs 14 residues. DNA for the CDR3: TGTGCCAGCAGCGTTGACAGGAGCTCCTACGAGCAGTACTTC. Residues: CASSVDRSSYEQYF.

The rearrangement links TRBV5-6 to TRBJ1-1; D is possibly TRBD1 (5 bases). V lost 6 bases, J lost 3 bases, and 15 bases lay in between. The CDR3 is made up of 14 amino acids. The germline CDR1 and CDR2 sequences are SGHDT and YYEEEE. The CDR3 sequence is CASTLRGRYTEAFF. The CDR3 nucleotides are TGTGCCAGCACCTTACGGGGGAGGTACACTGAAGCTTTCTTT.

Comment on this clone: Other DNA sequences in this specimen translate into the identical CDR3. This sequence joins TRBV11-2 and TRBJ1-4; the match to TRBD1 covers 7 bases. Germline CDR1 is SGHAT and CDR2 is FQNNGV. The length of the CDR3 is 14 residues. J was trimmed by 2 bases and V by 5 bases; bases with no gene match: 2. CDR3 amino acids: CASSLQGTNEKLFF. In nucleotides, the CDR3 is TGTGCCAGCAGCCTACAGGGGACTAATGAAAAACTGTTTTTT.

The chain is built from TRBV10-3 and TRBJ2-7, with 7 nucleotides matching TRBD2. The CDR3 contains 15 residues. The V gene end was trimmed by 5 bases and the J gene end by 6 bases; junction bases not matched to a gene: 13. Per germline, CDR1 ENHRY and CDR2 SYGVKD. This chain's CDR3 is CAISREGPWGSEQYF. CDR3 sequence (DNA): TGTGCCATCAGTAGGGAGGGGCCCTGGGGAAGCGAGCAGTACTTC.

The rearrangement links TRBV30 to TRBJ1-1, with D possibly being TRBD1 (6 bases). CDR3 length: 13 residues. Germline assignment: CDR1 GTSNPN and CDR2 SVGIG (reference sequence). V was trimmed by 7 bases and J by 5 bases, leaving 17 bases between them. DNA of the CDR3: TGTGCCTCCTCGCCCCGGGGGCGAACTGAAGCTTTCTTT. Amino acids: CASSPRGRTEAFF. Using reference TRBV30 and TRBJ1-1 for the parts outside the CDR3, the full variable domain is SQTIHQWPATLVQPVGSPLSLECTVEGTSNPNLYWYRQAAGRGLQLLFYSVGIGQISSEVPQNLSASRPQDRQFILSSKKLLLSDSGFYLCASSPRGRTEAFFGQGTRLTVV.

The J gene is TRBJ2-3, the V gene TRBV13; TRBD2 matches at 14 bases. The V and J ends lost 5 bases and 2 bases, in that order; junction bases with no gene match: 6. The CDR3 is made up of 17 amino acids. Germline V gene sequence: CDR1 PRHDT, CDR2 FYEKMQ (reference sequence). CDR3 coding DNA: TGTGCCAGCAGCCCGGGACTAGCGGGGGCCCACACAGATACGCAGTATTTT. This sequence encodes CASSPGLAGAHTDTQYF.

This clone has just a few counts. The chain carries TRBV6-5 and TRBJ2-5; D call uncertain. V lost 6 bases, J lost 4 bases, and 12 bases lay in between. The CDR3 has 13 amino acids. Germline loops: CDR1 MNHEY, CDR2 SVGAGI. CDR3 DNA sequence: TGTGCCAGCAGCCTTCCGTTGGCAGAGACCCAGTACTTC. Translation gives CASSLPLAETQYF.

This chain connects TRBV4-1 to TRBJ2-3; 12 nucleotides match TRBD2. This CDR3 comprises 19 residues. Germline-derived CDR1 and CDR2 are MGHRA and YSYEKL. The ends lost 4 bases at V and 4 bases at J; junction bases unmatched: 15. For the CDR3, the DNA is TGCGCCAGCAGCCGTGAGACTAGCGGGGGCCCCCCTTTAGCAGATACGCAGTATTTT. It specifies CASSRETSGGPPLADTQYF.

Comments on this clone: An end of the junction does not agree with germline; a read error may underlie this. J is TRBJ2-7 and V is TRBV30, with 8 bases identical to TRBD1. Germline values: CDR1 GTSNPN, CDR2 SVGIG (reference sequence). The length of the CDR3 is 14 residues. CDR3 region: CAWGVGTGTYEQYF. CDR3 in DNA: TGTGCCTGGGGTGTCGGGACAGGAACATACGAGCAGTACTTC. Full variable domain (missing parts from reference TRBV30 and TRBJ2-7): SQTIHQWPATLVQPVGSPLSLECTVEGTSNPNLYWYRQAAGRGLQLLFYSVGIGQISSEVPQNLSASRPQDRQFILSSKKLLLSDSGFYLCAWGVGTGTYEQYFGPGTRLTVT.

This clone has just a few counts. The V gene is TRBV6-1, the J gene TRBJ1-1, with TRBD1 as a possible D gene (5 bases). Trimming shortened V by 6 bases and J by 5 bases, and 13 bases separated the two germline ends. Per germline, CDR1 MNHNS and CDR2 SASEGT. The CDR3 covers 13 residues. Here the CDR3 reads CASSLAGRTEAFF. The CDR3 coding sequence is TGTGCCAGCAGCCTAGCAGGGAGGACTGAAGCTTTCTTT.

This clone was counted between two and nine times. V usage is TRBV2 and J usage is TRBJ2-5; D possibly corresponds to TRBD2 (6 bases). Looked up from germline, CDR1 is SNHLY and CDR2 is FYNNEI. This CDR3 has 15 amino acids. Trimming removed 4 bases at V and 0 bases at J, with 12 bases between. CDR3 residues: CASSVWRGHQETQYF. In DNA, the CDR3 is TGTGCCAGCAGTGTATGGCGGGGACACCAAGAGACCCAGTACTTC.

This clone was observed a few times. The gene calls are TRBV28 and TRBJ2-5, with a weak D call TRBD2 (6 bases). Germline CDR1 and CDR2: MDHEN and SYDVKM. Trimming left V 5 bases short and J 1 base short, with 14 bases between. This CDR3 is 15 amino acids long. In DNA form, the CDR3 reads TGTGCCAGCAGTACGCCTCGGGGACTCCAAGAGACCCAGTACTTC. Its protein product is CASSTPRGLQETQYF.

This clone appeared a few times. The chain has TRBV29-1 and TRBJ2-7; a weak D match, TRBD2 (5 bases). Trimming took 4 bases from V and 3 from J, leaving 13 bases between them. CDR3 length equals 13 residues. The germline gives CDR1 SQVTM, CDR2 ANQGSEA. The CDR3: CSVASPILYEQYF. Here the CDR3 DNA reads TGCAGCGTTGCTAGCCCCATCCTCTACGAGCAGTACTTC.

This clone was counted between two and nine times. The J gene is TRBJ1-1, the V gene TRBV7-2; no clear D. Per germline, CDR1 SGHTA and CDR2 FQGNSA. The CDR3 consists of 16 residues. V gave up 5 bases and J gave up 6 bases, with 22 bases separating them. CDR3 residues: CASSPLPIQRASEAFF. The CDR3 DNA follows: TGTGCCAGCAGCCCCCTCCCCATTCAGCGGGCATCTGAAGCTTTCTTT.

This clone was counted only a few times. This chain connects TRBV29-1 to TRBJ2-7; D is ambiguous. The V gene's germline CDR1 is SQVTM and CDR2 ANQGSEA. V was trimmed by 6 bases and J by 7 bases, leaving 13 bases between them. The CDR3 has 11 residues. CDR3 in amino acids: CSVSTPWEQYF. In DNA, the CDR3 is TGCAGCGTATCAACCCCGTGGGAGCAGTACTTC.

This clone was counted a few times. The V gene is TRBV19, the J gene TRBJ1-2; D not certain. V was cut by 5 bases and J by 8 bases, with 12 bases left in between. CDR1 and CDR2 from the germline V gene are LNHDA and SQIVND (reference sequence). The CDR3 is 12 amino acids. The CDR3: CASSVTPPGYTF. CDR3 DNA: TGTGCCAGTAGTGTGACCCCTCCCGGCTACACCTTC.